The 18 T cell receptor beta chains listed next were all sequenced from one sample in a study of low-dose radiotherapy and immunotherapy resistance in tumors (dated by TCRdb to 2021 to 2024). The time point label for this specimen denotes: before trial treatment. The sample was run on an Illumina HiSeq 2500. First-strand cDNA was synthesized using Superscript III and a set of TRAV- and TRBV-specific primers, so that both TCRalpha and TCRbeta chains were covered. TCRs were amplified with Phusion for roughly 19 PCR cycles, with a constant-region primer paired with the adapter attached to the V primers. TCRdb reprocessing: public reads trimmed at Q25 with fastp, clones called with MiXCR, in-frame beta chains kept. Every distinct CDR3 protein forms one entry, paired with its most common genes and DNA. This sample comprises tens of thousands of distinct CDR3 sequences, 15% to 20% of them detected only once. Of the sample, 2.5% to 3% falls within the top ten clones.

The sequencing here drew on PBMCs, taken before treatment. Receptors were obtained from a male donor with prostate cancer.

Turning to this clonotype: Since a far larger clone is one base different, this is likely a read error. V gene TRBV5-1 combines with J gene TRBJ2-1, with 10 bases identical to TRBD1. Germline V lookup: CDR1 SGHRS, CDR2 YFSETQ. The CDR3 runs 17 residues. Unmatched junction bases numbered 17, after V lost 4 bases and J lost 10 bases. CDR3 region: CASSPPGQGTRSYEQFF. The DNA of the CDR3 is TGCGCCAGCAGCCCGCCGGGACAGGGGACCAGATCCTACGAGCAGTTCTTC.

The chain recombines TRBV5-1 with TRBJ2-7; possible D gene TRBD2, 6 bases. The V end was cut by 4 bases, the J end by 3 bases, with 14 bases between. Germline V gene sequence: CDR1 SGHRS, CDR2 YFSETQ. This CDR3 has 14 residues. The CDR3 DNA follows: TGCGCCAGCAGCCGGTCGGGGGAGAGCTACGAGCAGTACTTC. This encodes CASSRSGESYEQYF.

There are many counts of this clonotype. This chain connects TRBV7-2 to TRBJ1-2; possibly TRBD1 for D (6 bases). Germline CDR1 is SGHTA and CDR2 is FQGNSA. The CDR3 consists of 13 residues. V lost 3 bases and J 4 bases, leaving 9 bases between the germline ends. The CDR3 DNA sequence: TGTGCCAGCAGCTTCAGGGGTCTCTATGGCTACACCTTC. Translated: CASSFRGLYGYTF.

This clonotype was counted many times. This sequence joins TRBV25-1 and TRBJ2-2; D is unclear. The CDR3 runs 16 residues. Germline-derived CDR1 and CDR2 are MGHDK and SYGVNS. The V and J ends lost 3 bases and 0 bases respectively, with 11 bases between them. The DNA of the CDR3 is TGTGCCAGCAGTGAGACTTGGGTCCCGAACACCGGGGAGCTGTTTTTT. It encodes CASSETWVPNTGELFF.

This clonotype was counted many times. The chain has TRBV3-1 and TRBJ1-1; the D is unclear. Per the germline V gene, CDR1 is LGHDT and CDR2 is YNNKEL (reference sequence). The V end lost 0 bases, the J end lost 8 bases, and 13 bases lay between the germline ends. This CDR3 has 14 amino acids. The CDR3 sequence is CASSQDSSGSEAFF. The DNA of the CDR3 is TGTGCCAGCAGCCAAGACAGCTCTGGAAGCGAAGCTTTCTTT.

This clonotype came up many times. The chain joins TRBV13 to TRBJ2-3; D remains unclear. Per germline, CDR1 PRHDT and CDR2 FYEKMQ (reference sequence). CDR3 length equals 15 residues. Deletions cut 6 bases from V and 0 bases from J, with 13 bases between. The CDR3 bases are TGTGCCAGCAGAATAGGTGCTTCTAGCACAGATACGCAGTATTTT. Protein sequence: CASRIGASSTDTQYF.

The rearrangement uses TRBV5-1 and TRBJ2-1, with D perhaps TRBD2 (6 bases). Germline-derived CDR1 and CDR2 are SGHRS and YFSETQ. The CDR3 contains 14 residues. The V end lost 7 bases, the J end lost 8 bases, and 19 bases lay between the germline ends. The CDR3 coding sequence is TGCGCCAGCTACGAGTCGACTAGTTTGGATGAGCAGTTCTTC. Translated: CASYESTSLDEQFF.

On this clonotype: Since a far larger clone is one base different, this is likely a read error. The V and J genes are TRBV5-4 and TRBJ2-7; 9 positions match TRBD2. Germline lookup yields CDR1 SGHNT and CDR2 YYREEE (reference sequence). This CDR3 region has 17 residues. V shed 4 bases and J 7 bases; nucleotides not matched to a gene: 18. CDR3 protein: CASSPPGASGVYNEQYF. The DNA for the CDR3 is TGTGCCAGCAGCCCACCCGGGGCTAGCGGGGTCTACAATGAGCAGTACTTC.

This clonotype was counted many times. J is TRBJ1-1 and V is TRBV5-1, with a possible D match to TRBD1 (5 bases). V was pared by 5 bases and J by 4 bases, with 21 bases between. The length of the CDR3 is 16 residues. The V gene's germline CDR1 is SGHRS and CDR2 YFSETQ. The CDR3 DNA reads TGCGCCAGCAGTCCGGGGCGCCAGGCTGGAGGCACTGAAGCTTTCTTT. As protein: CASSPGRQAGGTEAFF.

This clonotype has just a few counts. V gene TRBV3-1 combines with J gene TRBJ2-7, with no clear D. The V gene lost 4 bases and the J gene lost 6 bases, with 10 bases spanning the gap. The CDR3 totals 12 residues. The V gene's germline CDR1 is LGHDT and CDR2 YNNKEL (reference sequence). This CDR3 reads CASSPRRSEQYF. Written as DNA, the CDR3 is TGTGCCAGCAGCCCCCGCCGGTCCGAGCAGTACTTC.

This clonotype was recorded at least ten times. The chain employs TRBV5-1 and TRBJ1-1, with 7 bases fitting TRBD1. Germline assignment: CDR1 SGHRS and CDR2 YFSETQ. This CDR3 has 14 amino acids. Trimming cost V 1 base and J 4 bases; bases outside gene matches: 4. The CDR3 region has the DNA TGCGCCAGCAGCTTGCTCCAGGGGGGCACTGAAGCTTTCTTT. It translates to CASSLLQGGTEAFF.

This clonotype was counted at least ten times. The genes are TRBV6-1 and TRBJ1-5, with D maybe TRBD1 (6 bases). The length of the CDR3 is 14 residues. The germline gives CDR1 MNHNS, CDR2 SASEGT. The V gene lost 4 bases and the J gene lost 3 bases, with 10 bases spanning the gap. The CDR3 protein is CASSAGTLNQPQHF. The DNA for the CDR3 is TGTGCCAGCAGTGCCGGGACACTCAATCAGCCCCAGCATTTT.

CDR3: CASSEAGMGLQETQYF. CDR3 nucleotide sequence: TGTGCCAGCAGTGAGGCAGGGATGGGATTGCAAGAGACCCAGTACTTC. This chain links TRBV6-2 or TRBV6-3 with TRBJ2-5, with TRBD1 as a possible D gene (5 bases). This CDR3 has 16 amino acids. Looked up from germline, CDR1 is MNHEY and CDR2 is SVGEGT. V was shortened by 5 bases and J by 2 bases, with 18 bases between the two germline ends.

This clonotype was picked up many times. The chain recombines TRBV12-5 with TRBJ2-1; no clear D. V was clipped by 1 base and J by 7 bases, with 2 bases between them. The CDR3 spans 11 residues. Germline-derived CDR1 and CDR2 are LGHNT and FRNRAP. The CDR3 is CASGLGNEQFF. The CDR3 DNA is TGTGCTAGTGGTTTGGGGAATGAGCAGTTCTTC.

By proportion, this clonotype is medium-sized. The genes are TRBV9 and TRBJ1-2; the D is unclear. This CDR3 region has 13 residues. Trimming shortened V by 0 bases and J by 8 bases, and 11 bases separated the two germline ends. CDR1 is SGDLS and CDR2 is YYNGEE in the germline V gene. CDR3 in DNA: TGTGCCAGCAGCGTAGTTGTGGGCCTGGGCTACACCTTC. It translates to CASSVVVGLGYTF. Looking up the rest from reference TRBV9 and TRBJ1-2 gives the full variable domain: DSGVTQTPKHLITATGQRVTLRCSPRSGDLSVYWYQQSLDQGLQFLIQYYNGEERAKGNILERFSAQQFPDLHSELNLSSLELGDSALYFCASSVVVGLGYTFGSGTRLTVV.

This clonotype has ten or more counts. This sequence joins TRBV5-1 and TRBJ1-1; no definite D call. This CDR3 spans 15 amino acids. Germline lookup yields CDR1 SGHRS and CDR2 YFSETQ. V shed 0 bases and J shed 7 bases, with 16 bases lying between them. The CDR3 sequence is CASSLEAGSAGEAFF. The CDR3 region has the DNA TGCGCCAGCAGCTTGGAGGCAGGCTCGGCCGGTGAAGCTTTCTTT. Looking up the rest from reference TRBV5-1 and TRBJ1-1 gives the full variable domain: KAGVTQTPRYLIKTRGQQVTLSCSPISGHRSVSWYQQTPGQGLQFLFEYFSETQRNKGNFPGRFSGRQFSNSRSEMNVSTLELGDSALYLCASSLEAGSAGEAFFGQGTRLTVV.

The rearrangement uses TRBV6-5 and TRBJ2-7; D might be TRBD2 (6 bases). The ends were cut back, 2 bases at V and 6 bases at J, with 14 bases in the middle. CDR1 and CDR2 (germline): MNHEY, SVGAGI. CDR3 length: 14 amino acids. For the CDR3, the DNA is TGTGCCAGCAGTTACGATCCCGCCGGGGGCGAGCAGTACTTC. It codes for CASSYDPAGGEQYF.

This clonotype showed up many times. This rearrangement joins TRBV18 to TRBJ2-7; D may be TRBD1 (6 bases). The ends were cut back, 0 bases at V and 0 bases at J, with 9 bases in the middle. The CDR3 consists of 15 residues. The germline V gene has CDR1 KGHSH and CDR2 LQKENI. The CDR3 DNA sequence: TGTGCCAGCTCACCACCGGGACACAGCTCCTACGAGCAGTACTTC. This sequence encodes CASSPPGHSSYEQYF.